These 16 T cell receptor beta chains share one sample of origin, sequenced in a study of blood T cell repertoires in COVID-19. Assay: immunoSEQ multiplex PCR; the TCRdb copy retains only in-frame clones and omits some. The table lists tens of thousands of clones, approximately 86% of them singletons. The sequenced sample consisted of peripheral blood. These receptors were taken from a man between 65 and 85 years old with active COVID-19.

This chain uses TRBV7-3 with TRBJ2-3; D is perhaps TRBD1 (6 bases). The V gene lost 2 bases and the J gene lost 9 bases, with 12 bases spanning the gap. Germline CDR1 is SGHTA and CDR2 is FQGTGA. CDR3 length equals 13 residues. The CDR3 bases are TGTGCCAGCAGCTTATGGGGGCTACCAACGCAGTATTTT. It translates to CASSLWGLPTQYF.

As regards this clone: At one end the junction does not follow the germline gene, possibly because of a read error. The J gene is TRBJ2-4, the V gene TRBV2, with TRBD2 matching over 12 bases. This CDR3 is built from 13 residues. Germline loops: CDR1 SNHLY, CDR2 FYNNEI. CDR3 residues: CASSASGRASEIF. In nucleotides, the CDR3 is TGTGCCAGCTCGGCTAGCGGGAGGGCCTCGGAGATCTTC.

This clone occurred once. V is TRBV28 and J is TRBJ2-7, with D possibly matching TRBD2 (7 bases). CDR3 size: 15 residues. CDR1 and CDR2 (germline): MDHEN, SYDVKM. V lost 7 bases and J lost 3, with 19 bases in between. The chain's CDR3 is CASTPGGGANYEQYF. The CDR3 coding sequence is TGTGCCAGCACCCCAGGAGGGGGGGCCAACTACGAGCAGTACTTC.

The rearrangement links TRBV6-6 to TRBJ2-5; 9 nucleotides agree with TRBD1. The CDR3 loop spans 14 amino acids. Trimming took 5 bases from V and 5 from J; bases not matched to a gene: 6. Germline V lookup: CDR1 MNHNY, CDR2 SVGAGI (reference sequence). CDR3 residues: CASSKQGAGETQYF. DNA of the CDR3: TGTGCCAGCAGTAAACAGGGGGCGGGGGAGACCCAGTACTTC.

This clone was seen more than once but under ten times. V usage is TRBV11-3 and J usage is TRBJ1-5, with D maybe TRBD1 (5 bases). Germline V gene sequence: CDR1 SGHNT, CDR2 YENEEA. This CDR3 spans 13 amino acids. Trimming pared 3 bases from V and 3 bases from J, leaving 6 bases between. The CDR3: CASSLGPNQPQHF. The CDR3 DNA reads TGTGCCAGCAGCTTGGGGCCCAATCAGCCCCAGCATTTT.

The chain has TRBV27 and TRBJ2-7; TRBD2 is a possible D gene (5 bases). CDR1 and CDR2 from the germline V gene are MNHEY and SMNVEV (reference sequence). V lost 6 bases to trimming and J lost 0 bases, with 12 bases between them. This CDR3 has 14 residues. The CDR3 here is CASSPPGDSYEQYF. The CDR3 DNA reads as TGTGCCAGCAGCCCCCCCGGGGACTCCTACGAGCAGTACTTC.

This chain connects TRBV7-2 to TRBJ2-7, with 11 bases that match TRBD2. CDR1 and CDR2 (germline): SGHTA, FQGNSA. J gave up 0 bases and V 5 bases, and 6 bases lay outside the gene matches. The CDR3 runs 16 residues. For the CDR3, the DNA is TGTGCCAGCAGCAGGGGGGGACTAGCGGCCTCCTACGAGCAGTACTTC. Its translation is CASSRGGLAASYEQYF.

The rearrangement uses TRBV9 and TRBJ2-1, with 10 bases identical to TRBD2. V was clipped by 4 bases and J by 4 bases; unmatched bases: 5. CDR1 is SGDLS and CDR2 is YYNGEE in the germline V gene. The CDR3 consists of 15 residues. CDR3 in amino acids: CASSPGLADYNEQFF. CDR3 DNA sequence: TGTGCCAGCAGCCCTGGACTAGCGGATTACAATGAGCAGTTCTTC.

The J gene is TRBJ2-7, the V gene TRBV24-1; D call uncertain. The length of the CDR3 is 11 residues. Trimming took 4 bases from V and 3 from J, leaving 3 bases between them. Germline V lookup: CDR1 KGHDR, CDR2 SFDVKD. CDR3 in DNA: TGTGCCACCAGTGACCGCTACGAGCAGTACTTC. This translates into CATSDRYEQYF.

As DNA, the CDR3 is TGTGCCAGCAGTCTTACGGGTACAGGGGCTGACGAGCAGTACTTC. This codes for CASSLTGTGADEQYF. V usage is TRBV7-2 and J usage is TRBJ2-7; 7 bases are a match to TRBD1. V lost 6 bases, J lost 5 bases, and 13 bases stayed unmatched. The germline V gene encodes CDR1 SGHTA and CDR2 FQGNSA. The CDR3 runs to 15 residues. The whole variable domain, filled in from reference TRBV7-2 and TRBJ2-7, reads GAGVSQSPSNKVTEKGKDVELRCDPISGHTALYWYRQSLGQGLEFLIYFQGNSAPDKSGLPSDRFSAERTGGSVSTLTIQRTQQEDSAVYLCASSLTGTGADEQYFGPGTRLTVT.

The chain recombines TRBV19 with TRBJ2-5; possible D gene TRBD2, 5 bases. This CDR3 is 13 amino acids long. Germline V lookup: CDR1 LNHDA, CDR2 SQIVND (reference sequence). The V end lost 4 bases, the J end lost 3 bases, and 9 bases lay between the germline ends. CDR3 sequence (DNA): TGTGCCAGTAGTAAGGACGGGAAAGAGACCCAGTACTTC. Translating gives CASSKDGKETQYF.

V gene TRBV15 combines with J gene TRBJ1-1, with 8 bases identical to TRBD1. The ends lost 3 bases at V and 2 bases at J; junction bases unmatched: 8. The CDR3 totals 16 residues. Germline CDR1 and CDR2: LNHNV and YYDKDF (reference sequence). This CDR3 is CATSSPGTGPNTEAFF. DNA of the CDR3: TGTGCCACCAGCAGTCCCGGGACAGGCCCAAACACTGAAGCTTTCTTT.

The rearrangement joins TRBV21-1 to TRBJ1-1; the table's D call, TRBD1, has no DNA check behind it. TRBV21-1 is marked as a pseudogene. This CDR3 is built from 16 residues. CDR3 nucleotides: TGTGCCAGCAGCCCGCGACAGGGGTCGGGGAACACTGAAGCTTTCTTT. Its protein product is CASSPRQGSGNTEAFF.

The chain joins TRBV18 to TRBJ2-3, with a tentative D call TRBD1 (5 bases). Trimming removed 3 bases from V and 6 bases from J, with 10 bases in between. The CDR3 has 13 residues. Per the germline V gene, CDR1 is KGHSH and CDR2 is LQKENI. Written as DNA, the CDR3 is TGTGCCAGCTCACCCCTGGGGCTGGATACGCAGTATTTT. Protein sequence: CASSPLGLDTQYF.

This clone rates as medium-sized. The CDR3 region is CASSQNQGFEQYF. In DNA form, the CDR3 reads TGCGCCAGCAGCCAGAACCAGGGTTTCGAGCAGTACTTC. The rearrangement uses TRBV4-3 and TRBJ2-7; tentatively, D is TRBD1 (5 bases). Germline values: CDR1 LGHNA, CDR2 YSLEER. The V end lost 3 bases, the J end lost 6 bases, and 12 bases lay between the germline ends. The CDR3 is made up of 13 amino acids.

This chain joins TRBV9 and TRBJ2-1; 8 bases line up with TRBD1. V dropped 4 bases and J dropped 12; count of bases not matched to a gene: 9. There are 13 residues in the CDR3. The V gene's germline CDR1 is SGDLS and CDR2 YYNGEE. CDR3 sequence: CASSPRQGSGQFF. The CDR3 DNA reads TGTGCCAGCAGCCCCAGACAGGGGAGCGGGCAGTTCTTC. Using reference TRBV9 and TRBJ2-1 for the parts outside the CDR3, the full variable domain is DSGVTQTPKHLITATGQRVTLRCSPRSGDLSVYWYQQSLDQGLQFLIQYYNGEERAKGNILERFSAQQFPDLHSELNLSSLELGDSALYFCASSPRQGSGQFFGPGTRLTVL.